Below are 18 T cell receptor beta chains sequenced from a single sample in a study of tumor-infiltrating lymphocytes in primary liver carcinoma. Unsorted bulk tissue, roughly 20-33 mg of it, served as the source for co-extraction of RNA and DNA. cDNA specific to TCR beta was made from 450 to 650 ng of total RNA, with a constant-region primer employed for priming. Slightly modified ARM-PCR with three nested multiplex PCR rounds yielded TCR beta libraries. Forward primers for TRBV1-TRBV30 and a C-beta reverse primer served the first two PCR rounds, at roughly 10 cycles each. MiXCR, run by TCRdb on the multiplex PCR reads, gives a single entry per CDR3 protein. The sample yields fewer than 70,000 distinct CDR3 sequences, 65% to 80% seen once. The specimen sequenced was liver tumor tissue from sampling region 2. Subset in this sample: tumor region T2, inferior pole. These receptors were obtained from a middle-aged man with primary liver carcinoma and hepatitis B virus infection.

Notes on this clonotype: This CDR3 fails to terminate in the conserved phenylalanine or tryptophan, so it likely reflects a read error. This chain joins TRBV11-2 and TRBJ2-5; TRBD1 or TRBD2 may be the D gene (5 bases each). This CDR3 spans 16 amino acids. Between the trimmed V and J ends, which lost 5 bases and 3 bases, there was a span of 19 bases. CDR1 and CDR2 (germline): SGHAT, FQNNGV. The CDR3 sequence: CASSQTHVEGKETQYL. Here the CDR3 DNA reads TGTGCCAGCAGCCAAACTCATGTCGAGGGGAAAGAGACCCAGTACCTC.

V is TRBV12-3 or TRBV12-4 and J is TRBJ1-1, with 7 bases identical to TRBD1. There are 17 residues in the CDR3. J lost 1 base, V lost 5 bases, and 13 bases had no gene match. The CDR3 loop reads CASSLRDRSDTNTEAFF. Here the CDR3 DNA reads TGTGCCAGCAGTCTCCGGGACAGAAGCGACACGAACACTGAAGCTTTCTTT.

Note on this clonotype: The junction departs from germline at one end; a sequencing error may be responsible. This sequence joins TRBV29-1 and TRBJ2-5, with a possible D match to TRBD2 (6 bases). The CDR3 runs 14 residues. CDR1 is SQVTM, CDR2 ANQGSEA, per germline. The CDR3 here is CSCHVGAGQGTQYF. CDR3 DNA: TGCAGCTGCCACGTCGGGGCGGGGCAAGGGACCCAGTACTTC. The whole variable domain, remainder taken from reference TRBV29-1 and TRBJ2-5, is SAVISQKPSRDICQRGTSLTIQCQVDSQVTMMFWYRQQPGQSLTLIATANQGSEATYESGFVIDKFPISRPNLTFSTLTVSNMSPEDSSIYLCSCHVGAGQGTQYFGPGTRLLVL.

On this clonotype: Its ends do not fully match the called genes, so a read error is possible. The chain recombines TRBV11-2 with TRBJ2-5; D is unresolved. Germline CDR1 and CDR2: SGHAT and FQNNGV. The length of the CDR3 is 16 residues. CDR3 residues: CVSNQTPGWVKETQYF. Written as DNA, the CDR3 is TGTGTCAGCAACCAAACTCCTGGCTGGGTGAAAGAGACCCAGTACTTC.

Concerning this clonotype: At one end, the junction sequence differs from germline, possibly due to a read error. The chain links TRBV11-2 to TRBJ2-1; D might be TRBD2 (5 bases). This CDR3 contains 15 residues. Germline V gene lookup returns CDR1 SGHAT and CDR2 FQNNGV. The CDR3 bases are TGTGCCAGCAGCTTTAGCGTGCCACTCGACAATGAGCAGTTTTTC. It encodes CASSFSVPLDNEQFF.

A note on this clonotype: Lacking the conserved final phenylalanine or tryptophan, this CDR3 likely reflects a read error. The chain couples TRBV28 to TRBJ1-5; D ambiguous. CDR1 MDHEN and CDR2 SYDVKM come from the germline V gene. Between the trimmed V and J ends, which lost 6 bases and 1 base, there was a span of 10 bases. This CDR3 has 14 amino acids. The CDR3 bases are TGTGCCAGCAGGTTGGTACAGAGCAATCAGCCCCAGCATCTT. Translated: CASRLVQSNQPQHL.

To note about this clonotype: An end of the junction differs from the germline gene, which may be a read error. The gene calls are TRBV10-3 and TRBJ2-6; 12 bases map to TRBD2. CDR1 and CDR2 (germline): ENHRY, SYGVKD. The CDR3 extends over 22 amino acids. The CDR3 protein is CTISKWRETSGRTFSGANVLTF. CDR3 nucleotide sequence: TGTACCATCAGTAAATGGAGGGAGACTAGCGGGAGAACTTTCTCTGGGGCCAACGTCCTGACTTTC.

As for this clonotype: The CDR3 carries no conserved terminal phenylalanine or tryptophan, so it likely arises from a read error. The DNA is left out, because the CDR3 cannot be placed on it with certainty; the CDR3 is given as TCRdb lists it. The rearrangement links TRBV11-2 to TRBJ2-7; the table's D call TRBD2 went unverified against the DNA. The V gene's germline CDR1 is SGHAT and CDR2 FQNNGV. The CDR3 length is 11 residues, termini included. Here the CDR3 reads CASSFVLAGDL.

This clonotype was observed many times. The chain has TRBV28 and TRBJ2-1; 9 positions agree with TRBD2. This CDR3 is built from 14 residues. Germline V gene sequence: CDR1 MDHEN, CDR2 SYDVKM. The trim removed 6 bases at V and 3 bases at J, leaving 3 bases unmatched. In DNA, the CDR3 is TGTGCCAGCAGGGATAGCGGGGGCTACAATGAGCAGTTCTTC. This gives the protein CASRDSGGYNEQFF.

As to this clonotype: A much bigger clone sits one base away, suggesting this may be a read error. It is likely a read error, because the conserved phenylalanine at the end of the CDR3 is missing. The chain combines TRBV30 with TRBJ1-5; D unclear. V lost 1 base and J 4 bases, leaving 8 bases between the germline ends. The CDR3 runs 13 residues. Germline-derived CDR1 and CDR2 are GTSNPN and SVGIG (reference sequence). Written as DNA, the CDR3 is TGTGCCTGGAGTGGCCATACAAATCAGCCCCAGCATCTT. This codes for CAWSGHTNQPQHL.

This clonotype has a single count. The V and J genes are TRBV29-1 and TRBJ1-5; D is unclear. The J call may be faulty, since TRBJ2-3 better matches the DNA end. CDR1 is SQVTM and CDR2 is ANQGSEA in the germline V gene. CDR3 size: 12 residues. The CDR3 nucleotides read TGCAGCGTTGGACACGGCAATCAGCCCCAGTATTTT. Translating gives CSVGHGNQPQYF.

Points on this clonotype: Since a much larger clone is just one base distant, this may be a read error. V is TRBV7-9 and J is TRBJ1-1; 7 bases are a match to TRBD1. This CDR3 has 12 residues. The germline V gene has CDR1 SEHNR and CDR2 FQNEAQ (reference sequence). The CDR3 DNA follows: TGTGCCAGCAGCCAGACAGGGTTCGTTGCTCTCTTT. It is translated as CASSQTGFVALF.

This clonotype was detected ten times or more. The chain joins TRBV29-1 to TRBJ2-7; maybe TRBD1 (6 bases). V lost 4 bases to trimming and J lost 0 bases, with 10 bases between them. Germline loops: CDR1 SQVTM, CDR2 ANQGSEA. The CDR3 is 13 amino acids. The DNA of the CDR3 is TGCAGCGTTGTAAGGGACAACTCCTACGAGCAGTACTTC. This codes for CSVVRDNSYEQYF.

The CDR3 is CASSLDFGGLRPFF. DNA for the CDR3: TGTGCCAGCAGCTTAGATTTTGGGGGGCTCAGGCCGTTTTTT. The chain recombines TRBV11-2 with TRBJ1-4; tentative D call: TRBD1 (6 bases). CDR1 and CDR2 (germline): SGHAT, FQNNGV. The CDR3 is 14 residues long. The V end lost 0 bases, the J end lost 16 bases, and 18 bases lay between the germline ends. The entire variable domain, with the rest obtained from reference TRBV11-2 and TRBJ1-4, is as follows: EAGVAQSPRYKIIEKRQSVAFWCNPISGHATLYWYQQILGQGPKLLIQFQNNGVVDDSQLPKDRFSAERLKGVDSTLKIQPAKLEDSAVYLCASSLDFGGLRPFFGSGTQLSVL.

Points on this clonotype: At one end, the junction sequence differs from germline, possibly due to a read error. CDR3 sequence: CSVMTSGTGTAYERYF. The CDR3 nucleotides are TGCAGCGTCATGACATCTGGGACCGGCACTGCCTACGAGCGGTACTTC. The chain recombines TRBV29-1 with TRBJ2-7; D possibly matches TRBD1 or TRBD2 (5 bases each). The CDR3 contains 16 residues. In germline, CDR1 is SQVTM, CDR2 ANQGSEA.

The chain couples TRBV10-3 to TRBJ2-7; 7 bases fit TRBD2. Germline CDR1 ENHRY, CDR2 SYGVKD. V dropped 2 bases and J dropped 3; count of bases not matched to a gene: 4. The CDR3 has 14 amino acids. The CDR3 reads CAISEACGSYEQYF. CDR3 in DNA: TGTGCCATCAGTGAGGCTTGCGGGAGCTACGAGCAGTACTTC.

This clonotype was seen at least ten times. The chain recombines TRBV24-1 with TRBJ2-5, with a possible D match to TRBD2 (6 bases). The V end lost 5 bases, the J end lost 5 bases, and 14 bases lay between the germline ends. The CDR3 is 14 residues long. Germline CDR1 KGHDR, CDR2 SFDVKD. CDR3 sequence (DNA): TGTGCCACCAGTGTCGGGGGTGATTCGGAGACCCAGTACTTC. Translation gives CATSVGGDSETQYF.

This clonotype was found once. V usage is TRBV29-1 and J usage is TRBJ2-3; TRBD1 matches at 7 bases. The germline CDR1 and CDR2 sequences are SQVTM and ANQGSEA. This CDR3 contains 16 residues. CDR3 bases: TGCAGTGTCCTTGGGACAGTTCACACGAGCACAGATACGCAGTATTTT. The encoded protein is CSVLGTVHTSTDTQYF.